This is a list of T cell receptor beta chains from one sample in a study of cytomegalovirus exposure and HLA in healthy donors. Sequencing was performed with immunoSEQ multiplex PCR; in TCRdb, only in-frame clones are kept and a portion is missing. Of 130,000 to 150,000 clones listed, under 70% are singletons. Source material: PBMCs. The origin of the receptors is a woman aged 25-40 years in good health and CMV-seropositive. CDR3s include the opening cysteine and the closing phenylalanine or tryptophan. The D gene is left open where the match is weak.

NA	TRBV28	TRBJ2-5	CASSLGQGGKTQYF
TRBD1	TRBV30	TRBJ2-7	CAWSRRTGNQEQYF
NA	TRBV5-4	TRBJ1-1	CASSLQQNTEAFF
NA	TRBV19	TRBJ2-7	CASSIGAGTYEQYF
TRBD1	TRBV10-3	TRBJ1-1	CATNPGTGAANTEAFF
TRBD1	TRBV5-1	TRBJ2-7	CASSWGRGDRSYEQYF
NA	TRBV2	TRBJ2-2	CASSDKGGANTGELFF
NA	TRBV13	TRBJ2-1	CASSLTGENSYNEQFF
NA	TRBV7-9	TRBJ2-7	CASSPAPGLDEQYF
TRBD1	TRBV27	TRBJ1-5	CASSPFGGTGARNQPQHF
TRBD1	TRBV28	TRBJ1-2	CASTAPQTGGHGYTF
NA	TRBV5-1	TRBJ2-1	CASSFDRASSEQFF
TRBD1	TRBV2	TRBJ1-1	CASSVAGGYTEAFF
NA	TRBV19	TRBJ1-4	CASSIDRSNEKLFF
NA	TRBV5-1	TRBJ1-4	CASSLGGSHEKLFF
NA	TRBV6-1	TRBJ1-2	CASNRDYGYTF
NA	TRBV5-1	TRBJ2-7	CASSKTRQGGSYEQYF
NA	TRBV2	TRBJ2-7	CASSRSSYEQYF
TRBD1	TRBV5-1	TRBJ1-6	CASSSGQGYNSYNSPLHF
NA	TRBV7-2	TRBJ2-2	CASSLVLAGAGELFF
TRBD2	TRBV29-1	NA	CSAGGGGPGYEQYF
TRBD1	TRBV27	TRBJ2-3	CASSWKQGVTDTQYF
NA	TRBV7-9	TRBJ2-5	CASSSRLGREGRGETQYF
NA	TRBV19	TRBJ2-7	CASSPTSPTYEQYF
NA	TRBV10-1	TRBJ2-5	CASSESPAIQYF
NA	TRBV4-1	TRBJ2-7	CASSQGVWQAYEQYF
NA	TRBV4-2	TRBJ2-1	CASSQDIQRNNEQFF
NA	TRBV19	TRBJ1-5	CASSIEGGRWGQPQHF
NA	TRBV28	TRBJ2-3	CASREQFSLGDTQYF
TRBD2	TRBV13	TRBJ2-1	CASSYPGLAGDSSYNEQFF
NA	TRBV6-5	TRBJ2-7	CASSRFTGYKQYF
TRBD1	TRBV28	TRBJ1-1	CASSLLPAGGRTEAFF
NA	TRBV5-1	TRBJ1-2	CASSLTEGDYGYTF
NA	TRBV5-5	TRBJ1-5	CASSPLPGSNQPQHF
NA	TRBV27	TRBJ1-2	CASSLSITGYGYTF
TRBD1	TRBV11-2	TRBJ2-7	CASSRIGQVPAYEQYF
TRBD2	TRBV7-9	TRBJ2-3	CATPGLAGGLHTDTQYF
NA	TRBV10-2	TRBJ1-2	CASSVLVSRKDGYTF
TRBD2	TRBV4-2	TRBJ2-1	CASSQDKLAGGSYNEQFF
NA	TRBV2	TRBJ1-2	CASSEDLGRGGYTF
NA	TRBV2	TRBJ2-5	CASNERVQETQYF
TRBD1	TRBV7-9	TRBJ2-7	CASSPGTGGAEQYF
NA	TRBV11-2	TRBJ2-7	CASSPSQGRGPYEQYF
NA	TRBV9	TRBJ1-2	CASSVDGRGSSLVYGYTF
NA	TRBV4-1	TRBJ1-6	CASSQGTYNSPLHF
NA	TRBV29-1	TRBJ2-3	CSVEDRGPADTQYF
TRBD2	TRBV5-1	TRBJ2-5	CASSSATSDQETQYF
NA	TRBV4-2	TRBJ1-3	CASSQGGEPGNTIYF
NA	TRBV10-3	TRBJ2-1	CAIRGAPGANGQRPEQFF
TRBD1	TRBV5-1	TRBJ1-1	CASSFTGGGDTEAFF
NA	TRBV11-2	TRBJ1-1	CASSLGLFGQNTEAFF
TRBD1	TRBV2	TRBJ2-7	CASSLTGVYEQYF
NA	TRBV19	TRBJ1-5	CASSILIWAPREPQHF
NA	TRBV7-2	TRBJ1-1	CASSFLTRTEAFF
TRBD1	TRBV7-9	TRBJ1-1	CASSRDSTEAFF